The 29 T cell receptor beta chains reported below all come from one sample, sequenced in a study of cytomegalovirus exposure and HLA in healthy donors. Clones were read by immunoSEQ multiplex PCR, and TCRdb kept only the in-frame ones, dropping some. The data show 100,000 to 150,000 clones, around 85% seen once. Sequenced material: PBMCs. The receptors originated from a woman aged 30 to 39 in good health and CMV-seronegative.

This chain uses TRBV7-2 with TRBJ1-2, with D perhaps matching TRBD1 (5 bases). The germline gives CDR1 SGHTA, CDR2 FQGNSA. V was shortened by 0 bases and J by 10 bases, with 15 bases between the two germline ends. The CDR3 consists of 14 residues. This chain's CDR3 is CASSLAMGPAAYTF. The CDR3 coding sequence is TGTGCCAGCAGCTTAGCGATGGGGCCGGCAGCCTACACCTTC.

The genes are TRBV9 and TRBJ2-1; D unresolved. Germline V gene sequence: CDR1 SGDLS, CDR2 YYNGEE. CDR3 length: 15 amino acids. The V end was cut by 0 bases, the J end by 0 bases, with 7 bases between. The CDR3 sequence: CASSVGVSSYNEQFF. CDR3 DNA sequence: TGTGCCAGCAGCGTAGGAGTGAGCTCCTACAATGAGCAGTTCTTC.

In this sample, this clone turned up once. V gene TRBV5-1 combines with J gene TRBJ2-5, with D possibly matching TRBD1 (5 bases). Germline V gene sequence: CDR1 SGHRS, CDR2 YFSETQ. The CDR3 is made up of 14 amino acids. With 0 bases removed from V and 1 base from J, the gap between germline ends came to 7 bases. The CDR3 sequence is CASSLVQGQETQYF. CDR3 in DNA: TGCGCCAGCAGCTTGGTCCAGGGCCAAGAGACCCAGTACTTC.

J is TRBJ2-3 and V is TRBV2; TRBD1 matches at 8 bases. The CDR3 contains 14 residues. CDR1 SNHLY and CDR2 FYNNEI come from the germline V gene. After removal of 4 bases from V and 2 bases from J, the junction contained 2 bases not matched to a gene. CDR3: CASSVQGATDTQYF. The DNA of the CDR3 is TGTGCCAGCAGTGTTCAGGGGGCCACAGATACGCAGTATTTT.

This chain joins TRBV2 and TRBJ2-4; 7 bases are shared with TRBD1. The length of the CDR3 is 12 residues. The V and J ends lost 7 bases and 10 bases, in that order; junction bases with no gene match: 7. CDR1 and CDR2 (germline): SNHLY, FYNNEI. The CDR3 DNA follows: TGTGCCAGCAAAGACAGGGTTGGAATTCAGTACTTC. Translated: CASKDRVGIQYF.

The CDR3 region is CASSPERSSYNEQFF. DNA of the CDR3: TGTGCCAGCAGCCCCGAGCGGTCCTCTTACAATGAGCAGTTCTTC. The rearrangement links TRBV5-8 to TRBJ2-1, with D possibly TRBD2 on 5 matching bases. CDR1 SGHTS and CDR2 YDEGEE come from the germline V gene. CDR3 length: 15 amino acids. The V end lost 4 bases, the J end lost 4 bases, and 15 bases lay between the germline ends.

The genes are TRBV6-6 and TRBJ1-1, with TRBD1 matching 7 bases. J gave up 3 bases and V 6 bases, and 10 bases lay outside the gene matches. The CDR3 is 15 amino acids. Germline CDR1 MNHNY, CDR2 SVGAGI (reference sequence). The CDR3 nucleotides are TGTGCCAGCAGGGGGCCACAGGGGTTTGACACTGAAGCTTTCTTT. Residues: CASRGPQGFDTEAFF.

This clone was found many times. The chain recombines TRBV7-6 with TRBJ2-5, with a tentative D call TRBD1 (6 bases). CDR3 length equals 16 residues. Germline loops: CDR1 SGHVS, CDR2 FNYEAQ. V was cut by 1 base and J by 1 base, with 13 bases left in between. CDR3 nucleotides: TGTGCCAGCAGCTTAGAATGGGGGCCCCTCCAAGAGACCCAGTACTTC. This codes for CASSLEWGPLQETQYF.

The chain links TRBV5-6 to TRBJ2-2; D gene uncertain. The V end was cut by 0 bases, the J end by 0 bases, with 6 bases between. CDR1 and CDR2 from the germline V gene are SGHDT and YYEEEE. The CDR3 spans 15 residues. The DNA of the CDR3 is TGTGCCAGCAGCTTGGTGCAGGCGAACACCGGGGAGCTGTTTTTT. It codes for CASSLVQANTGELFF.

The V and J genes are TRBV7-2 and TRBJ1-3; D not certain. CDR1 is SGHTA, CDR2 FQGNSA, per germline. This CDR3 is built from 17 residues. Trimming removed 4 bases at V and 0 bases at J, with 16 bases between. The CDR3 region has the DNA TGTGCCAGCAGCTCGAACCCCAGTGTTATCTCTGGAAACACCATATATTTT. Its translation is CASSSNPSVISGNTIYF.

This chain links TRBV6-5 with TRBJ2-7; no definite D call. V gave up 0 bases and J gave up 2 bases, with 8 bases separating them. The CDR3 contains 14 residues. CDR1 MNHEY and CDR2 SVGAGI come from the germline V gene. CDR3 DNA sequence: TGTGCCAGCAGTTACTCCTACCCTGCCTACGAGCAGTACTTC. Amino acid sequence: CASSYSYPAYEQYF.

This chain connects TRBV5-4 to TRBJ2-3, with 7 bases that match TRBD2. Germline V lookup: CDR1 SGHNT, CDR2 YYREEE (reference sequence). Germline trimming cut 1 base from V and 7 bases from J; bases unmatched to any gene: 15. This CDR3 is built from 17 residues. CDR3 loop: CASSLPPPAGIGNTQYF. CDR3 DNA sequence: TGTGCCAGCAGCTTGCCCCCTCCAGCGGGGATCGGGAATACGCAGTATTTT.

The CDR3 is CASSSDTQETQYF. DNA of the CDR3: TGTGCCAGCAGCTCGGACACTCAAGAGACCCAGTACTTC. The chain is built from TRBV7-2 and TRBJ2-5; maybe TRBD1 (5 bases). Germline-derived CDR1 and CDR2 are SGHTA and FQGNSA. Between the trimmed V and J ends, which lost 4 bases and 2 bases, there was a span of 8 bases. The CDR3 has 13 residues.

This clone was counted a single time. The CDR3 region has the DNA TGTGCCAGCAGCAAGGGCTGGGGCAGGGGGCCCCAAGAGACCCAGTACTTC. Translated: CASSKGWGRGPQETQYF. The chain recombines TRBV21-1 with TRBJ2-5; the DNA was not used to check the table's D call, TRBD1. TRBV21-1 is described as a pseudogene. The CDR3 consists of 17 residues.

The chain employs TRBV6-6 and TRBJ2-3, with D possibly being TRBD2 (6 bases). Trimming took 6 bases from V and 1 from J, leaving 14 bases between them. Germline V gene lookup returns CDR1 MNHNY and CDR2 SVGAGI (reference sequence). The CDR3 runs to 15 residues. This chain's CDR3 is CASRIDGGGTDTQYF. CDR3 nucleotide sequence: TGTGCCAGCAGGATCGACGGGGGTGGCACAGATACGCAGTATTTT.

The V gene is TRBV11-2, the J gene TRBJ2-2; no clear D. There are 15 residues in the CDR3. The V end was cut by 5 bases, the J end by 0 bases, with 10 bases between. Germline assignment: CDR1 SGHAT and CDR2 FQNNGV. CDR3 sequence reads: CASSRVAANTGELFF. The CDR3 DNA follows: TGTGCCAGCAGCCGGGTGGCGGCGAACACCGGGGAGCTGTTTTTT.

V is TRBV2 and J is TRBJ2-2; D may be TRBD1 (5 bases). The germline CDR1 and CDR2 sequences are SNHLY and FYNNEI. V lost 9 bases to trimming and J lost 4 bases, with 9 bases between them. The CDR3 spans 12 residues. CDR3 in amino acids: CARGRGTGELFF. CDR3 nucleotides: TGTGCCAGAGGAAGGGGCACCGGGGAGCTGTTTTTT.

This clone was detected once. The chain recombines TRBV5-6 with TRBJ1-1, with 7 bases aligning to TRBD1. Per the germline V gene, CDR1 is SGHDT and CDR2 is YYEEEE. The ends lost 2 bases at V and 1 base at J; junction bases unmatched: 8. The CDR3 is made up of 16 amino acids. The CDR3 sequence is CASSLGPGGSNTEAFF. The CDR3 DNA follows: TGTGCCAGCAGCTTAGGGCCAGGGGGGTCGAACACTGAAGCTTTCTTT.

The sample holds a few counts of this clone. This rearrangement joins TRBV27 to TRBJ2-6, with 7 bases fitting TRBD2. The CDR3 runs 18 residues. J lost 0 bases, V lost 5 bases, and 10 bases had no gene match. Germline CDR1 is MNHEY and CDR2 is SMNVEV (reference sequence). CDR3 bases: TGTGCCAGCAGTAGGGGAGGGGCCCTCTTCTCTGGGGCCAACGTCCTGACTTTC. Translation: CASSRGGALFSGANVLTF.

This chain joins TRBV18 and TRBJ2-5; tentatively, D is TRBD2 (6 bases). The CDR3 contains 12 residues. With 4 bases removed from V and 5 bases from J, the gap between germline ends came to 8 bases. Germline loops: CDR1 KGHSH, CDR2 LQKENI. CDR3 protein: CASSRRGETQYF. CDR3 DNA: TGTGCCAGCTCACGGCGGGGTGAGACCCAGTACTTC.

The gene calls are TRBV5-1 and TRBJ1-6, with D maybe TRBD1 (5 bases). Germline CDR1 is SGHRS and CDR2 is YFSETQ. V was cut by 0 bases and J by 7 bases, with 14 bases left in between. CDR3 length equals 16 residues. The DNA for the CDR3 is TGCGCCAGCAGCTTGGGGCCCGCAGGGCAAAATTCACCCCTCCACTTT. This sequence encodes CASSLGPAGQNSPLHF. The variable domain in full, with the rest retrieved from reference TRBV5-1 and TRBJ1-6, is KAGVTQTPRYLIKTRGQQVTLSCSPISGHRSVSWYQQTPGQGLQFLFEYFSETQRNKGNFPGRFSGRQFSNSRSEMNVSTLELGDSALYLCASSLGPAGQNSPLHFGNGTRLTVT.

The chain combines TRBV30 with TRBJ1-2, with a tentative D call TRBD1 (6 bases). From germline, CDR1 is GTSNPN and CDR2 SVGIG (reference sequence). This CDR3 has 12 amino acids. Trimming removed 6 bases at V and 6 bases at J, with 14 bases between. CDR3 in DNA: TGTGCCTGTTACACCACAGGGAATGGCTACACCTTC. Translated, it gives CACYTTGNGYTF.

This rearrangement joins TRBV5-4 to TRBJ1-2; D gene ambiguous. Trimming stripped 1 base from V and 4 bases from J, with 5 bases between. The V gene's germline CDR1 is SGHNT and CDR2 YYREEE (reference sequence). The CDR3 sequence is 12 residues long. The CDR3 is CASSLSVYGYTF. The CDR3 DNA sequence: TGTGCCAGCAGCTTGTCAGTCTATGGCTACACCTTC.

V and J are TRBV5-1 and TRBJ1-4; D is unclear. Germline values: CDR1 SGHRS, CDR2 YFSETQ. This CDR3 spans 16 amino acids. Trimming took off 3 bases at V and 0 bases at J, with 12 bases between the two ends. The CDR3 loop is CASSSGGAATNEKLFF. The CDR3, as DNA: TGCGCCAGCAGCTCTGGAGGCGCAGCAACTAATGAAAAACTGTTTTTT.

This clone has just one count. The V and J genes are TRBV5-1 and TRBJ2-5; the match to TRBD1 covers 8 bases. V was clipped by 5 bases and J by 3 bases; unmatched bases: 3. The CDR3 extends over 13 amino acids. Germline CDR1 and CDR2: SGHRS and YFSETQ. CDR3 loop: CASSRTGKETQYF. In nucleotides, the CDR3 is TGCGCCAGCAGTAGGACAGGGAAAGAGACCCAGTACTTC.

The chain uses TRBV6-6 and TRBJ1-6; 7 bases agree with TRBD1. The germline V gene has CDR1 MNHNY and CDR2 SVGAGI (reference sequence). V shed 4 bases and J 6 bases; nucleotides not matched to a gene: 6. This CDR3 region has 15 residues. CDR3: CASSSGQASNSPLHF. DNA for the CDR3: TGTGCCAGCAGTTCCGGACAGGCCTCTAATTCACCCCTCCACTTT.

The sample holds one count of this clone. The rearrangement uses TRBV4-3 and TRBJ1-5; the D is unclear. The germline V and J ends were trimmed by 0 bases and 7 bases, with 13 bases remaining between them. The length of the CDR3 is 15 residues. CDR1 is LGHNA and CDR2 is YSLEER in the germline V gene. The CDR3 DNA sequence: TGCGCCAGCAGCCAAGATCTTGAGGGAGACCAGCCCCAGCATTTT. Protein sequence: CASSQDLEGDQPQHF.

This chain links TRBV2 with TRBJ1-3, with a weak D call TRBD1 (5 bases). Trimming pared 1 base from V and 7 bases from J, leaving 14 bases between. In germline, CDR1 is SNHLY, CDR2 FYNNEI. The CDR3 loop spans 15 amino acids. CDR3: CASSEGRGGPNTIYF. DNA for the CDR3: TGTGCCAGCAGTGAAGGTCGGGGGGGACCCAACACCATATATTTT. The full variable domain, its missing parts supplied by reference TRBV2 and TRBJ1-3, is EPEVTQTPSHQVTQMGQEVILRCVPISNHLYFYWYRQILGQKVEFLVSFYNNEISEKSEIFDDQFSVERPDGSNFTLKIRSTKLEDSAMYFCASSEGRGGPNTIYFGEGSWLTVV.

The chain is built from TRBV10-1 and TRBJ2-7, with 10 bases matching TRBD1. CDR3 size: 14 residues. The germline V gene has CDR1 WNHNN and CDR2 SYGVQD (reference sequence). J was trimmed by 2 bases and V by 8 bases; bases with no gene match: 6. CDR3 nucleotides: TGCGCCAGCTCACCGGGGACAGGGGCCTACGAGCAGTACTTC. It codes for CASSPGTGAYEQYF.